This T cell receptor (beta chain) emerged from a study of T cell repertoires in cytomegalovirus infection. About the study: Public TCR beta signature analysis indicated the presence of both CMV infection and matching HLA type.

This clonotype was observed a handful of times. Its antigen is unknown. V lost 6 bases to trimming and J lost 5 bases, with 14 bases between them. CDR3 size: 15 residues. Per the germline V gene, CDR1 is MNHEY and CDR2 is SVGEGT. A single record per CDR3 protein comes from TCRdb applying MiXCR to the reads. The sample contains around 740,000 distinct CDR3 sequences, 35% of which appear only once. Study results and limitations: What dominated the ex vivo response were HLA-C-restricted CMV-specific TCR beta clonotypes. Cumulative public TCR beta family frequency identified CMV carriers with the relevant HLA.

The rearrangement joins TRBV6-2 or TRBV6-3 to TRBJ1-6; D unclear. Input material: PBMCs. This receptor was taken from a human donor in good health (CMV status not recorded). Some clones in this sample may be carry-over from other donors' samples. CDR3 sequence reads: CASREPGRNNSPLHF. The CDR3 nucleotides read TGTGCCAGCAGAGAACCGGGCCGTAATAATTCACCCCTCCACTTT.